This T cell receptor beta chain appears in the sequencing data of a study of blood T cells in healthy people across ages (dated by TCRdb to about 2015). About the investigation overall: In model experiments, template switching captured roughly one uniquely barcoded TCR beta cDNA molecule for every two T cells. Donors were grouped into four age groups: young (average 16 years), middle-aged (under 40), aged (around 62) and long-lived (over 80). Using deep sequencing normalized with unique cDNA molecular identifiers, the study measured how TCR beta repertoire diversity changes with age. Two additional independent replicas of 1 million unique cDNA reads from the same blood draw were analyzed for two donors (one aged 18 to 30 and one aged 80 or older).

The roughly 39 donors, aged 6 to 90 years, were systemically healthy Caucasian individuals from Russia. Approximately 10 milliliters of peripheral blood were collected from each donor into EDTA-treated Vacutainer tubes. PBMCs were isolated by Ficoll-Paque density-gradient centrifugation, with at least 7 million obtained per sample. Total RNA was extracted from PBMCs with Trizol reagent, with at least 6 micrograms obtained per sample. For every donor, flow cytometry on a PBMC aliquot measured the percentage of naive CD45RAhigh/CD27high T cells. The germline V gene provides CDR1 MRHNA and CDR2 SNTAGT. Relative to germline, V is 2 bases shorter and J is 2 bases shorter, with 6 bases between their ends. The CDR3 numbers 13 residues from cysteine through phenylalanine. Only the CDR3 DNA stays, 39 bases, in frame from base 1. The investigation overall reported the following: Compared with the aged group, the long-lived group had more naive CD4+ T cells, fewer expanded clones and increased TCR diversity, suggesting age selection. The percentage of naive T cells measured by flow cytometry correlated strongly with observed TCR beta diversity. As age increased, observed TCR beta diversity per million T cells dropped in a roughly linear way, and a significant reduction was already evident by age about 40. Total diversity estimates from one million sequenced T cells were considered lower bounds and underestimates. Bulk unsorted PBMC profiling prevented conclusive comparison of naive and antigen-experienced compartments. Donor CMV infection status was unknown, potentially confounding age-related changes in expanded clonotypes.

This clonotype was recorded at least ten times. The clone's antigen remains unknown. No base quality information exists; no much larger clone differs at one position. The library was obtained by 5' RACE. Instrument used: Illumina HiSeq 2500. The second PCR ran for about 6 to 12 cycles and used a J-beta primer mix along with a sample-barcoded 5' primer. A template-switch 5' adaptor carrying 12 random nucleotides introduced a unique molecular identifier onto each TCR beta cDNA molecule. Each sample yielded at least 2.5 million CDR3-containing paired-end reads. The Mint cDNA synthesis kit, primed by a TRBC-specific oligonucleotide, was used to synthesize first-strand cDNA from all RNA. Following uracil-DNA glycosylase treatment, a first 18-cycle PCR with universal primers M1SS and BC2_uni_R was performed on all cDNA. Regarding the original processing steps: For normalization, 1 million high-quality reads were randomly selected from each sample, with every read carrying a distinct molecular identifier. Reads sharing molecular identifiers were discarded rather than binned into consensus sequences. MiTCR, run with a Q25 quality threshold and the strictest error-elimination algorithm, handled CDR3 identification, clonotype clustering and error correction. Lower-bound total TCR beta diversity was estimated with a nonparametric unseen species model using Euler transformation. The public sequencing data were trimmed at Q25 with fastp and processed into clonotypes with MiXCR by TCRdb, which kept only in-frame beta chains. CDR3 protein duplicates are merged, each entry listing the most common genes and DNA. The V and J calls reflect TCRdb's pipeline rather than the authors' work. Counted in this sample were some 800,000 distinct CDR3 sequences; around 25% of them appeared once. More than 3% of the sample is held by the ten biggest clonotypes.

The sample also formed part of further work on T cells of mothers and their children. Drawing on the second study: Nine systemically healthy Caucasian individuals, comprising three mothers and their six children, were included as donors. cDNA synthesis used all of the extracted RNA, with approximately 1.4 ug of RNA in each 15 ul reaction. In the second PCR, the M1S primer introduced both the sample barcodes and 2-4 random nucleotides. Each mother yielded over 8 million TCR beta CDR3 reads and each child some 3 million reads. In both related and unrelated pairs, thymic selection shapes the output of TCR recombination in a similar way, with inherited differences having only a minor effect. Normalized repertoire overlap was always slightly but never significantly higher in related than unrelated mother-child pairs. No persistent microchimeric T cell clones were found, with a detection sensitivity of roughly 92 clones per million clonotypes. In the study, deep NGS was used to compare the TCR beta repertoires of mothers and children, and features distinguishing related mother-child pairs from unrelated individuals were sought. The mean age was roughly 36 +/- 4 years for the mothers and roughly 10 +/- 4 years for the children. After adapter ligation was performed with NEBNext reagents, the libraries were sequenced on an Illumina HiSeq 2000 with 100+100 nt paired-end reads. To avoid cross-contamination, the mother libraries and the child libraries were prepared a month apart and sequenced in separate runs. For each donor, somewhere between roughly 500,000 and 2,100,000 distinct TCR beta clonotypes were identified. Naive TCR beta clonotypes were estimated from low-frequency clonotypes matched to each donor's FACS-determined naive share, without sorting.

The sequence was obtained from a boy between 10 and 17 years old in good health. The sequence links TRBV6-4 to TRBJ1-2, and the D gene may be TRBD1, 6 bases matching. Sequenced sample: blood. At the DNA level, the sequence is TGTGCCAGCAGTGACAGGGGGAACTATGGCTACACCTTC. Its protein is CASSDRGNYGYTF.